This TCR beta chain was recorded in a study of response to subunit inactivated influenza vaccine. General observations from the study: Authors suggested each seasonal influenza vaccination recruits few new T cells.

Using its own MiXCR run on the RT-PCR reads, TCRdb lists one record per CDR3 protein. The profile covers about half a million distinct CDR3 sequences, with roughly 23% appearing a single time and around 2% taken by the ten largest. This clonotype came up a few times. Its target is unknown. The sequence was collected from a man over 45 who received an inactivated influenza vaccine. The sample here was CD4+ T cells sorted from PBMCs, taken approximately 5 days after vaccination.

CDR3: CASSYSTSRWEQYF. CDR3 in DNA: TGTGCCAGCAGTTACTCGACCAGCCGATGGGAGCAGTACTTC. The rearrangement links TRBV6-5 to TRBJ2-7; D ambiguous. The CDR3 is made up of 14 amino acids. V lost 0 bases to trimming and J lost 7 bases, with 13 bases between them. In germline, CDR1 is MNHEY, CDR2 SVGAGI.